This T cell receptor (beta chain) was identified in a study of cytomegalovirus exposure and HLA in healthy donors (dated by TCRdb to the late 2010s). The study in broad terms: According to a later analysis, the approximately 120 validation repertoires were produced on the same platform as the roughly 700 repertoires of the first cohort. A separate validation cohort of 100 to 150 different subjects was used in addition to the 666-subject first cohort. To predict cytomegalovirus infection status, the study brought together high-throughput TCR immunosequencing, statistical association of individual TCRs with disease status, and machine learning. The aim of the study was to test whether cataloging public T cell receptors could identify signatures of past pathogen exposure.

Details on this clone: Its antigen has not been determined. Base quality data are lacking; no much larger clone is found one base away.

Overall study outcomes, separate from this receptor: All 120 or so repertoires were used to score co-occurrence in the validation cohort in a later analysis, because that analysis had no HLA typing for the cohort. It was suggested by the authors that the approach could potentially be generalized to other disease states and immunological phenotypes. In the study, about 150 TCR beta chains were listed as associated with cytomegalovirus. Of the cluster scores, 94% were above 0 in a later analysis, which found that TCRs clustered in the first cohort also tended to co-occur in the approximately 120 validation repertoires. The classifier was reported to diagnose cytomegalovirus status with high specificity and sensitivity in both the original and validation cohorts. While some public TCRs were present in many individuals, most TCR sequences turned up only very rarely across donors. A few of the identified cytomegalovirus-associated TCR beta chains were confirmed in vitro to be specific for cytomegalovirus antigens.

The donors were included in the validation cohort of 90 to 150 subjects, a group kept apart from the roughly 730-subject first cohort. Library preparation employed the immunoSEQ multiplex PCR assay. Turning to the authors' computational methods: A statistical classification framework was built to diagnose cytomegalovirus status from the catalog of TCR beta chain sequences. TCRdb stores this immuneACCESS table with in-frame sequences only. Part of the clones is absent; in the studies checked, under half of the shortfall reflects unresolved V genes, and no reason is known for the rest. V, J and clone size are those of that table, while D and trimming were read from the DNA. The sample profile shows about 240,000 clones; about 90% of them were found once. In total, the top ten clones hold around 1.2% of the sample. V and J lose 6 bases and 4 bases, and a span of 15 bases separates them. CDR1 MNHEY and CDR2 SMNVEV were looked up in the germline V gene (reference sequence). The CDR3 covers 14 residues, taking in both the cysteine and the phenylalanine. Only the CDR3 DNA is retained, 42 bases long and in frame from the first base.

The chain links TRBV27 with TRBJ1-2, with no confidently assigned D gene. Sequences were obtained from PBMCs. This clonotype was obtained from a woman aged 30 to 39 in good health and CMV-seropositive. The CDR3: CASRPREVVYGYTF. Here is the DNA: TGTGCCAGCAGGCCTCGGGAGGTGGTCTATGGCTACACCTTC.